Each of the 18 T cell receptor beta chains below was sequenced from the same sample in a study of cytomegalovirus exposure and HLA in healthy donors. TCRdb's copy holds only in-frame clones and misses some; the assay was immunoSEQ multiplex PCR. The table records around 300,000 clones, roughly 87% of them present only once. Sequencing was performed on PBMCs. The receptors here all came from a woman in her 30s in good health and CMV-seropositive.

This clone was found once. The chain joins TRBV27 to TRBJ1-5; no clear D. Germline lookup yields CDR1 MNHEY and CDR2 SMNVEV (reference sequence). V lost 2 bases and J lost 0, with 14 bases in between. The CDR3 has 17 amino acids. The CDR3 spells CASSLVGRSNSNQPQHF. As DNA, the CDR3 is TGTGCCAGCAGTTTAGTAGGCAGAAGCAATAGCAATCAGCCCCAGCATTTT.

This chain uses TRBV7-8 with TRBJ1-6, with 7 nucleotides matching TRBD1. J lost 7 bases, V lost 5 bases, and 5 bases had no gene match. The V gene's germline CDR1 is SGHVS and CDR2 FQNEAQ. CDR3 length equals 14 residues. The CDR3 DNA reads TGTGCCAGCAGCCCCGGGACAGCCAATTCACCCCTCCACTTT. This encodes CASSPGTANSPLHF.

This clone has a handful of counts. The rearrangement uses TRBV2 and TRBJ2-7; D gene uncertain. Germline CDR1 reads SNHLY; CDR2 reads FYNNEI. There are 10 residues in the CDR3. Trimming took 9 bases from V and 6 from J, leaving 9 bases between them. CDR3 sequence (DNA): TGTGCCAGTCTAGATCTCGAGCAGTACTTC. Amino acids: CASLDLEQYF.

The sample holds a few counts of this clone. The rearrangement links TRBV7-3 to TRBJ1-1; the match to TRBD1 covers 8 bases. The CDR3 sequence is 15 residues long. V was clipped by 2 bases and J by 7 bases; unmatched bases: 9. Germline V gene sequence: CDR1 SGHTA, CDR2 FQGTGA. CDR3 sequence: CASSLEGRGRGEAFF. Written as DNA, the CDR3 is TGTGCCAGCAGCTTAGAGGGCAGGGGGCGCGGTGAAGCTTTCTTT. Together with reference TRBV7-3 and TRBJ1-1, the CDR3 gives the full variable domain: GAGVSQTPSNKVTEKGKYVELRCDPISGHTALYWYRQSLGQGPEFLIYFQGTGAADDSGLPNDRFFAVRPEGSVSTLKIQRTERGDSAVYLCASSLEGRGRGEAFFGQGTRLTVV.

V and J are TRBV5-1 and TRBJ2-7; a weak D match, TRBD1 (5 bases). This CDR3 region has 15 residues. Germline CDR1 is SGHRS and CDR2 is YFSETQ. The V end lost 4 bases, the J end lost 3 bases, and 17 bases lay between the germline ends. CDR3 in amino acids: CASSPGHGGIYEQYF. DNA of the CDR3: TGCGCCAGCAGCCCCGGACATGGTGGGATCTACGAGCAGTACTTC.

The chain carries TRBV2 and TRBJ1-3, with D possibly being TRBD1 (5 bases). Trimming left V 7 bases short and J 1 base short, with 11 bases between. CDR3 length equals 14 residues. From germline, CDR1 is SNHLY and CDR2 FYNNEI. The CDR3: CASMGRVSGNTIYF. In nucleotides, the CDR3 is TGTGCCAGCATGGGCAGGGTGTCTGGAAACACCATATATTTT.

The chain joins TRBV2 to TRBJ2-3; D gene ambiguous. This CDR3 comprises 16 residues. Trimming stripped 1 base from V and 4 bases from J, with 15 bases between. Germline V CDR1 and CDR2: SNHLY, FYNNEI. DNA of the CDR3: TGTGCCAGCAGTGAAGTCCTAGTCGTAAGGGCAGATACGCAGTATTTT. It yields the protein CASSEVLVVRADTQYF.

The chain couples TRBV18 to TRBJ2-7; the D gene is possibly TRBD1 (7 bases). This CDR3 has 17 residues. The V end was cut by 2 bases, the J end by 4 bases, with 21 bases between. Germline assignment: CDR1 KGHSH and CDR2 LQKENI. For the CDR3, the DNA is TGTGCCAGCTCACCATACCCCATCGACAGGGACTCTTACGAGCAGTACTTC. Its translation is CASSPYPIDRDSYEQYF.

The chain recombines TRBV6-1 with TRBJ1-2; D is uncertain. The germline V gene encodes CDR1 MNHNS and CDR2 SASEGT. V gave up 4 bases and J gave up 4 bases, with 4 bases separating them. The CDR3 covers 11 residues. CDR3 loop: CASSGPYGYTF. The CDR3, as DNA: TGTGCCAGCAGTGGGCCCTATGGCTACACCTTC.

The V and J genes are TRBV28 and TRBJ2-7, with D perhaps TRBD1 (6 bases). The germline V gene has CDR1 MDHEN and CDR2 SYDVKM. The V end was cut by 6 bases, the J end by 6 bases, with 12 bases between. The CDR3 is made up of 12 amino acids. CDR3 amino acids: CASRSQGFEQYF. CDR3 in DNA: TGTGCCAGCAGATCACAGGGCTTCGAGCAGTACTTC.

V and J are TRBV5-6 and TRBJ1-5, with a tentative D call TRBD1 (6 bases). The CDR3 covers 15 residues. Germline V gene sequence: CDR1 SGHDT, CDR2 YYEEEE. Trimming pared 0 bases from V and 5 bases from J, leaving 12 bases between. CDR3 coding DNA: TGTGCCAGCAGCTTGGCCCAGGGGTGGGATCAGCCCCAGCATTTT. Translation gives CASSLAQGWDQPQHF.

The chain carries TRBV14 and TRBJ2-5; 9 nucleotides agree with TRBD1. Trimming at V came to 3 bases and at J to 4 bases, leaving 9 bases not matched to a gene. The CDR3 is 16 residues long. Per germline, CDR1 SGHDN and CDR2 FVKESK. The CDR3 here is CASSQTYRGRGETQYF. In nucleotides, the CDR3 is TGTGCCAGCAGCCAGACGTACAGGGGGCGCGGAGAGACCCAGTACTTC.

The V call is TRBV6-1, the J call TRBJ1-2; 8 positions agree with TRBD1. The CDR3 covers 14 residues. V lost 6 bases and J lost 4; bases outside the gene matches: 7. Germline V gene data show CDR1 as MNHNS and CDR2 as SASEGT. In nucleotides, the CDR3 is TGTGCCAGCAGGGAGGACAGGGCCGCCTATGGCTACACCTTC. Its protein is CASREDRAAYGYTF.

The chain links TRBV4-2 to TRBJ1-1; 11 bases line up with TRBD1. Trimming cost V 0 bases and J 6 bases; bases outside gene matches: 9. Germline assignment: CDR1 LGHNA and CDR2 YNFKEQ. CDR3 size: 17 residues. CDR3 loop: CASSQDWDRGTDSEAFF. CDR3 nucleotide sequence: TGTGCCAGCAGCCAAGATTGGGACAGGGGGACTGATTCTGAAGCTTTCTTT.

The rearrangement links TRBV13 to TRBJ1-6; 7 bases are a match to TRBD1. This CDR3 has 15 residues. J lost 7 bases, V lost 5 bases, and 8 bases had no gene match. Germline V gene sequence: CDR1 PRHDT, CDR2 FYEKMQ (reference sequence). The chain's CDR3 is CASSRRDSPNSPLHF. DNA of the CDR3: TGTGCCAGCAGCCGACGGGACAGCCCGAATTCACCCCTCCACTTT. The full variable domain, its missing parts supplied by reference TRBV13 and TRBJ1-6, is AAGVIQSPRHLIKEKRETATLKCYPIPRHDTVYWYQQGPGQDPQFLISFYEKMQSDKGSIPDRFSAQQFSDYHSELNMSSLELGDSALYFCASSRRDSPNSPLHFGNGTRLTVT.

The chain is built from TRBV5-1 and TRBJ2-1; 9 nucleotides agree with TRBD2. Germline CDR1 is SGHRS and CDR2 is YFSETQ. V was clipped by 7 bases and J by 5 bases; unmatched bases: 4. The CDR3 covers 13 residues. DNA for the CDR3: TGCGCCAGCGAAGCGGGAGGAGACAATGAGCAGTTCTTC. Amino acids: CASEAGGDNEQFF.

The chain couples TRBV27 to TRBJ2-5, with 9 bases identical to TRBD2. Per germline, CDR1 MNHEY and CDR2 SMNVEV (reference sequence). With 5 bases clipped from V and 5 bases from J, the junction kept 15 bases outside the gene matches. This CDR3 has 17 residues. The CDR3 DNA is TGTGCCAGCAGTCGCGTACGTAGCGGGGGCCCCGCGGAGACCCAGTACTTC. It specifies CASSRVRSGGPAETQYF.

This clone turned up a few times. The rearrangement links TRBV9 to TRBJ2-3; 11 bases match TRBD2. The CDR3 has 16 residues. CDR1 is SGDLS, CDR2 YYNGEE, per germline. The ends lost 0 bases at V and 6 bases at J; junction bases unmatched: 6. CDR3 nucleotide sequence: TGTGCCAGCAGCGTAGATGGTAGCGGGAGGGGTGATACGCAGTATTTT. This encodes CASSVDGSGRGDTQYF.